This T cell receptor (beta chain) was sequenced in a study of cytomegalovirus exposure and HLA in healthy donors (dated by TCRdb to the late 2010s). About the investigation overall: A later analysis indicated that the 120 validation repertoires were generated on the platform also employed for the 720 or so repertoires of the first cohort. The study was designed to test whether signatures of past pathogen exposure could be identified by cataloging public T cell receptors. A separate validation cohort of 90 to 150 different subjects was used in addition to the approximately 700-subject first cohort. High-throughput TCR immunosequencing, statistical association of individual TCRs with disease status, and machine learning were combined to predict cytomegalovirus infection status. Study-wide findings and limitations: The authors suggested that the approach could potentially be extended to other disease states and immunological phenotypes. Across donors, most TCR sequences were observed very rarely, whereas some public TCRs were present in many individuals. All 110 or so repertoires were used to score co-occurrence in the validation cohort in a later analysis, because that analysis had no HLA typing for the cohort. A total of fewer than 200 TCR beta chains were listed by the study as associated with cytomegalovirus. The classifier was reported to diagnose cytomegalovirus status with high specificity and sensitivity in both the original and validation cohorts. In vitro tests confirmed that a few of the cytomegalovirus-associated TCR beta chains recognize cytomegalovirus antigens. Of the cluster scores, 90% to 95% were above 0 in a later analysis, which found that TCRs clustered in the first cohort also tended to co-occur in the 120 or so validation repertoires.

Libraries were prepared through the immunoSEQ multiplex PCR assay. The paper's data handling went like this. To diagnose cytomegalovirus status from the catalog of TCR beta chain sequences, a statistical classification framework was built. TCRdb limited this immuneACCESS table to in-frame rearrangements with V and J called. A share of clones is missing; checked studies link under half to unresolved V genes, and the rest is unexplained. V, J and clone size are taken as reported in that table, and D and trimming were inferred from the DNA itself. The sample yields 100,000 to 150,000 clones; 75% to 90% were counted once. About 2% of the sample is taken by the ten largest. Including the terminal cysteine and phenylalanine, the CDR3 comprises 13 residues. Only the CDR3 part of the read is kept: 39 bases, read in frame from the first base. The germline V gene (reference sequence) supplies CDR1 SEHNR and CDR2 FQNEAQ. The junction shows trimming of 1 base on V and 3 bases on J, plus 6 bases between the germline ends.

With respect to this clone: No antigen is known for it. No base qualities exist here, and no much larger clone lies one base off it. This sample includes further DNA sequences coding for the same CDR3.

Separate from the approximately 670-subject first cohort, the validation cohort of 90 to 150 subjects was the group to which the donors belonged. The sequence links TRBV7-9 to TRBJ1-2; TRBD1 is perhaps the D gene, given 6 matching bases. The sequence was obtained from a woman younger than 30 in good health and CMV-seronegative. Sequencing used PBMCs. CDR3 region: CASSLDRDYGYTF. The DNA is as follows: TGTGCCAGCAGCTTAGACAGGGACTATGGCTACACCTTC.